Each of the 27 T cell receptor beta chains below was sequenced from the same sample in a study of blood T cell repertoires in COVID-19. Sequenced by immunoSEQ multiplex PCR; TCRdb stores in-frame clones only, minus some. The sample gives 300,000 to 450,000 clones, about 92% of which show up once; roughly 3.9% is in the top ten. Sequenced sample: peripheral blood. The source is a woman aged 60-75 years with COVID-19, enrolled during active disease.

The chain combines TRBV15 with TRBJ1-1, with TRBD1 as a possible D gene (5 bases). The V gene's germline CDR1 is LNHNV and CDR2 YYDKDF (reference sequence). Trimming shortened V by 0 bases and J by 10 bases, and 18 bases separated the two germline ends. This CDR3 is 15 amino acids long. The chain's CDR3 is CATSRDSPRLRGAFF. The CDR3 DNA reads TGTGCCACCAGCAGAGATTCCCCCAGGTTAAGGGGAGCTTTCTTT.

The V gene is TRBV7-3, the J gene TRBJ2-3; TRBD1 is a possible D gene (6 bases). The V gene lost 5 bases and the J gene lost 0 bases, with 9 bases spanning the gap. Looked up from germline, CDR1 is SGHTA and CDR2 is FQGTGA. The CDR3 loop spans 14 amino acids. This chain's CDR3 is CASSPGHSTDTQYF. The CDR3 nucleotides are TGTGCCAGCAGCCCGGGACACAGCACAGATACGCAGTATTTT.

This chain joins TRBV4-2 and TRBJ2-3; 8 bases line up with TRBD2. After removal of 4 bases from V and 0 bases from J, the junction contained 3 bases not matched to a gene. This CDR3 is built from 15 residues. CDR1 LGHNA and CDR2 YNFKEQ come from the germline V gene. The CDR3 protein is CASSPIAGSTDTQYF. Here the CDR3 DNA reads TGTGCCAGCAGCCCCATAGCGGGAAGCACAGATACGCAGTATTTT.

This clone was seen a single time. The chain is built from TRBV6-5 and TRBJ2-7; 11 nucleotides align to TRBD2. Germline values: CDR1 MNHEY, CDR2 SVGAGI. V lost 7 bases and J lost 0; bases outside the gene matches: 5. The CDR3 has 15 residues. The CDR3 sequence is CASILLAGVSYEQYF. CDR3 nucleotides: TGTGCCAGCATCTTACTAGCGGGGGTCTCCTACGAGCAGTACTTC.

The gene calls are TRBV13 and TRBJ2-3, with TRBD2 identical over 7 bases. V trimming: 7 bases; J trimming: 3 bases; junction bases outside the gene matches: 19. Germline assignment: CDR1 PRHDT and CDR2 FYEKMQ (reference sequence). The CDR3 sequence is 18 residues long. CDR3: CASTSPRRGRTGTDTQYF. The CDR3 DNA sequence: TGTGCCAGCACCTCTCCGAGGCGGGGGAGGACGGGTACAGATACGCAGTATTTT.

The rearrangement joins TRBV5-4 to TRBJ1-2; a possible D gene is TRBD1 (6 bases). CDR1 is SGHNT and CDR2 is YYREEE in the germline V gene (reference sequence). CDR3 length: 15 amino acids. V was trimmed by 0 bases and J by 4 bases, leaving 13 bases between them. Written as DNA, the CDR3 is TGTGCCAGCAGCTTGGGAACAGGGAGTGGCTATGGCTACACCTTC. Translated, it gives CASSLGTGSGYGYTF. The entire variable domain, with the rest obtained from reference TRBV5-4 and TRBJ1-2, is as follows: ETGVTQSPTHLIKTRGQQVTLRCSSQSGHNTVSWYQQALGQGPQFIFQYYREEENGRGNFPPRFSGLQFPNYSSELNVNALELDDSALYLCASSLGTGSGYGYTFGSGTRLTVV.

The chain uses TRBV5-6 and TRBJ1-5; maybe TRBD1 (5 bases). CDR3 length equals 13 residues. The V end was cut by 2 bases, the J end by 7 bases, with 10 bases between. Germline values: CDR1 SGHDT, CDR2 YYEEEE. CDR3 amino acids: CASSFSGYQPQHF. As DNA, the CDR3 is TGTGCCAGCAGCTTTTCAGGGTACCAGCCCCAGCATTTT.

The rearrangement joins TRBV6-6 to TRBJ1-2, with TRBD1 as a possible D gene (5 bases). Per the germline V gene, CDR1 is MNHNY and CDR2 is SVGAGI (reference sequence). The CDR3 extends over 15 amino acids. The V and J ends lost 2 bases and 1 base respectively, with 11 bases between them. The CDR3 DNA reads TGTGCCAGCAGTTACACATACGACAGTAACTATGGCTACACCTTC. Protein: CASSYTYDSNYGYTF.

The chain has TRBV6-1 and TRBJ1-5; 8 nucleotides agree with TRBD1. This CDR3 contains 16 residues. CDR1 and CDR2 from the germline V gene are MNHNS and SASEGT. The V segment lost 4 bases and the J segment 3 bases; nucleotides outside the gene matches: 8. The CDR3 region has the DNA TGTGCCAGCAGTGTTAGGGACAGGAGTCTCAATCAGCCCCAGCATTTT. This sequence encodes CASSVRDRSLNQPQHF.

The chain carries TRBV18 and TRBJ2-1; 13 bases agree with TRBD2. V shed 9 bases, J shed 5 bases, and the junction held 7 bases outside the gene matches. The germline V gene encodes CDR1 KGHSH and CDR2 LQKENI. The CDR3 consists of 15 residues. DNA of the CDR3: TGTGCCAGTTCTACTAGCGGGGGGGCCAACAATGAGCAGTTCTTC. Protein product: CASSTSGGANNEQFF. The variable domain in full, completed from reference TRBV18 and TRBJ2-1, reads NAGVMQNPRHLVRRRGQEARLRCSPMKGHSHVYWYRQLPEEGLKFMVYLQKENIIDESGMPKERFSAEFPKEGPSILRIQQVVRGDSAAYFCASSTSGGANNEQFFGPGTRLTVL.

This clone was detected only once. The chain employs TRBV2 and TRBJ2-5; the match to TRBD2 covers 8 bases. CDR1 is SNHLY, CDR2 FYNNEI, per germline. V shed 1 base and J 5 bases; nucleotides not matched to a gene: 6. The CDR3 is made up of 15 amino acids. The CDR3 nucleotides read TGTGCCAGCAGTGAAGACCTAGCGGGCGGGGAGACCCAGTACTTC. Amino acid sequence: CASSEDLAGGETQYF.

The chain has TRBV29-1 and TRBJ2-1; 14 positions agree with TRBD2. Germline CDR1 is SQVTM and CDR2 is ANQGSEA. V shed 6 bases, J shed 15 bases, and the junction held 13 bases outside the gene matches. This CDR3 contains 14 residues. The CDR3 DNA follows: TGCAGCGTCGTCACCGGGACTAGCGGGGGACGGCGGTTCTTC. It codes for CSVVTGTSGGRRFF.

This clone came up a few times. V usage is TRBV6-5 and J usage is TRBJ2-7, with 8 bases aligning to TRBD2. The J segment lost 1 base and the V segment lost 7 bases, leaving 9 bases of the junction unmatched. This CDR3 region has 15 residues. Germline CDR1 reads MNHEY; CDR2 reads SVGAGI. The CDR3 coding sequence is TGTGCCAGCACCAACGGGGCTAGCGGGTCCTACGAGCAGTACTTC. Translated: CASTNGASGSYEQYF.

The chain uses TRBV9 and TRBJ1-6; the match to TRBD1 covers 8 bases. The CDR3 is 14 amino acids. From germline, CDR1 is SGDLS and CDR2 YYNGEE. V lost 2 bases and J lost 7; bases outside the gene matches: 2. The CDR3 DNA is TGTGCCAGCAGCGTGGGACAGGACAATTCACCCCTCCACTTT. Its protein is CASSVGQDNSPLHF.

The chain recombines TRBV18 with TRBJ1-4; D may be TRBD1 (5 bases). CDR1 KGHSH and CDR2 LQKENI come from the germline V gene. Trimming cost V 1 base and J 6 bases, with 6 bases left between them. The CDR3 loop spans 13 amino acids. In DNA, the CDR3 is TGTGCCAGCTCACCACGGGGGGATGAAAAACTGTTTTTT. Translated: CASSPRGDEKLFF.

The chain combines TRBV9 with TRBJ1-4; the D is unclear. Trimming took off 4 bases at V and 4 bases at J, with 11 bases between the two ends. CDR3 length equals 14 residues. Looked up from germline, CDR1 is SGDLS and CDR2 is YYNGEE. The CDR3 DNA sequence: TGTGCCAGCAGCCCCACCCAGATTAATGAAAAACTGTTTTTT. This sequence encodes CASSPTQINEKLFF. The complete variable domain, with remaining parts taken from reference TRBV9 and TRBJ1-4, reads DSGVTQTPKHLITATGQRVTLRCSPRSGDLSVYWYQQSLDQGLQFLIQYYNGEERAKGNILERFSAQQFPDLHSELNLSSLELGDSALYFCASSPTQINEKLFFGSGTQLSVL.

This clone has more than one count but fewer than ten. This chain joins TRBV30 and TRBJ1-4, with a tentative D call TRBD1 (6 bases). The CDR3 consists of 15 residues. The germline CDR1 and CDR2 sequences are GTSNPN and SVGIG (reference sequence). Trimming pared 0 bases from V and 5 bases from J, leaving 13 bases between. Here the CDR3 reads CAWSVIRGTNEKLFF. In DNA, the CDR3 is TGTGCCTGGAGTGTAATCAGGGGCACAAATGAAAAACTGTTTTTT.

The J gene is TRBJ1-2, the V gene TRBV14, with a tentative D call TRBD1 (6 bases). The germline V gene encodes CDR1 SGHDN and CDR2 FVKESK. Trimming took 3 bases from V and 4 from J, leaving 15 bases between them. CDR3 length equals 15 residues. The chain's CDR3 is CASSHLTGIGYGYTF. The DNA for the CDR3 is TGTGCCAGCAGCCACCTAACAGGGATTGGCTATGGCTACACCTTC.

V gene TRBV6-4 combines with J gene TRBJ1-1, with D possibly matching TRBD1 (5 bases). Germline lookup yields CDR1 MRHNA and CDR2 SNTAGT. V lost 6 bases and J 1 base, leaving 15 bases between the germline ends. The CDR3 loop spans 15 amino acids. CDR3 sequence: CASRGTAGQNTEAFF. Here the CDR3 DNA reads TGTGCCAGCAGAGGAACGGCAGGACAGAACACTGAAGCTTTCTTT.

The V and J genes are TRBV27 and TRBJ1-4; 9 positions match TRBD1. Germline loops: CDR1 MNHEY, CDR2 SMNVEV (reference sequence). The ends lost 6 bases at V and 8 bases at J; junction bases unmatched: 4. The CDR3 length is 13 residues. The DNA for the CDR3 is TGTGCCAGCAGAGGGACAGGGCGAGAAAAACTGTTTTTT. Translation gives CASRGTGREKLFF.

V is TRBV5-1 and J is TRBJ2-2; TRBD1 aligns across 10 bases. This CDR3 has 15 amino acids. V was pared by 2 bases and J by 5 bases, with 3 bases of the junction left unmatched. Germline V CDR1 and CDR2: SGHRS, YFSETQ. CDR3 in DNA: TGCGCCAGCAGCTTCCGGACAGGGGGGACCGGGGAGCTGTTTTTT. It specifies CASSFRTGGTGELFF.

V usage is TRBV11-2 and J usage is TRBJ1-1, with 7 bases identical to TRBD1. The CDR3 extends over 17 amino acids. Trimming removed 4 bases from V and 1 base from J; junction bases left unmatched: 12. CDR1 SGHAT and CDR2 FQNNGV come from the germline V gene. CDR3 region: CASSSGGATGPNTEAFF. Written as DNA, the CDR3 is TGTGCCAGCAGCTCAGGTGGGGCGACAGGGCCGAACACTGAAGCTTTCTTT.

The chain combines TRBV7-9 with TRBJ1-1, with D possibly being TRBD1 (5 bases). This CDR3 is built from 14 residues. The germline V gene has CDR1 SEHNR and CDR2 FQNEAQ (reference sequence). Trimming cost V 1 base and J 6 bases, with 12 bases left between them. The CDR3 is CASSLGAEGAEAFF. The CDR3, as DNA: TGTGCCAGCAGCTTAGGGGCAGAAGGGGCTGAAGCTTTCTTT.

CDR3 region: CSARRDGPQYF. Here the CDR3 DNA reads TGCAGTGCTAGGCGGGACGGGCCGCAGTACTTC. The rearrangement joins TRBV20-1 to TRBJ2-7; D possibly corresponds to TRBD2 (6 bases). Germline V gene lookup returns CDR1 DFQATT and CDR2 SNEGSKA (reference sequence). Trimming cost V 3 bases and J 9 bases, with 12 bases left between them. The CDR3 spans 11 residues.

The chain carries TRBV11-2 and TRBJ1-2; TRBD1 agrees at 7 bases. Trimming took 7 bases from V and 2 from J; bases not matched to a gene: 10. Germline lookup yields CDR1 SGHAT and CDR2 FQNNGV. This CDR3 has 15 amino acids. The CDR3 region is CASKPPGQINYGYTF. The CDR3 nucleotides read TGTGCCAGCAAACCGCCGGGACAGATAAACTATGGCTACACCTTC.

The gene calls are TRBV28 and TRBJ1-1; D is possibly TRBD1 (5 bases). CDR1 and CDR2 from the germline V gene are MDHEN and SYDVKM. The germline V and J ends were trimmed by 3 bases and 1 base, with 12 bases remaining between them. CDR3 size: 15 residues. CDR3 in DNA: TGTGCCAGCAGTTTCGCCGACAGTCGGAACACTGAAGCTTTCTTT. This translates into CASSFADSRNTEAFF.

V usage is TRBV28 and J usage is TRBJ2-7; no clear D gene. This CDR3 has 15 amino acids. The germline CDR1 and CDR2 sequences are MDHEN and SYDVKM. The V gene lost 5 bases and the J gene lost 4 bases, with 18 bases spanning the gap. CDR3 region: CASSLPPLYKYEQYF. In DNA form, the CDR3 reads TGTGCCAGCAGTCTCCCCCCTCTTTACAAATACGAGCAGTACTTC.